These 17 T cell receptor beta chains were all obtained from the same sample, sequenced in a study of T cell repertoires and HLA-DP antigens. TCRdb keeps only in-frame clones here, not all; method: immunoSEQ multiplex PCR. Of 90,000 to 130,000 clones in the sample, over 90% were seen once. The antigens for these receptors are not known. Sample: CD4+ T cells from PBMCs. The receptors come from a woman aged 18-30 years in good health and CMV-seronegative.

This chain connects TRBV4-1 to TRBJ2-2; the D is unclear. V shed 2 bases and J shed 4 bases, with 5 bases lying between them. Looked up from germline, CDR1 is MGHRA and CDR2 is YSYEKL. The CDR3 consists of 13 residues. In DNA form, the CDR3 reads TGCGCCAGCAGCCAATACTCCACCGGGGAGCTGTTTTTT. It is translated as CASSQYSTGELFF.

The V call is TRBV6-5, the J call TRBJ2-2, with D maybe TRBD2 (5 bases). CDR3 length: 16 amino acids. V lost 0 bases and J lost 4, with 12 bases in between. The germline V gene has CDR1 MNHEY and CDR2 SVGAGI. The CDR3 DNA reads TGTGCCAGCAGTTACTCCTCCACCCTAGCCACCGGGGAGCTGTTTTTT. This sequence encodes CASSYSSTLATGELFF.

This clone was seen a single time. The rearrangement joins TRBV6-1 to TRBJ2-1; tentatively, D is TRBD1 or TRBD2 (6 bases each). The germline V gene has CDR1 MNHNS and CDR2 SASEGT. CDR3 size: 11 residues. Trimming pared 11 bases from V and 8 bases from J, leaving 13 bases between. Here the CDR3 DNA reads TGTGCCCATAGGGGGGTCTATGAGCAGTTCTTC. This codes for CAHRGVYEQFF.

The V gene is TRBV30, the J gene TRBJ2-1; no clear D. CDR1 GTSNPN and CDR2 SVGIG come from the germline V gene (reference sequence). The CDR3 consists of 13 residues. The V end lost 4 bases, the J end lost 0 bases, and 7 bases lay between the germline ends. The CDR3 DNA reads as TGTGCCTGGATGGTGGACTCCTACAATGAGCAGTTCTTC. This translates into CAWMVDSYNEQFF. The complete variable domain, with remaining parts taken from reference TRBV30 and TRBJ2-1, reads SQTIHQWPATLVQPVGSPLSLECTVEGTSNPNLYWYRQAAGRGLQLLFYSVGIGQISSEVPQNLSASRPQDRQFILSSKKLLLSDSGFYLCAWMVDSYNEQFFGPGTRLTVL.

The chain couples TRBV28 to TRBJ2-2; TRBD1 agrees at 9 bases. Germline assignment: CDR1 MDHEN and CDR2 SYDVKM. This CDR3 contains 15 residues. The V and J ends lost 10 bases and 6 bases, in that order; junction bases with no gene match: 12. The CDR3 DNA sequence: TGTGCCACGGGTGAACAACAGGGGGCGGCCGGGGAGCTGTTTTTT. This encodes CATGEQQGAAGELFF.

The chain has TRBV9 and TRBJ1-4; weak D call: TRBD1 (5 bases). This CDR3 comprises 14 residues. Per germline, CDR1 SGDLS and CDR2 YYNGEE. V lost 0 bases and J lost 5, with 8 bases in between. The CDR3 coding sequence is TGTGCCAGCAGCGTAGGACAGATAAATGAAAAACTGTTTTTT. It specifies CASSVGQINEKLFF.

The V call is TRBV28, the J call TRBJ1-2; D possibly corresponds to TRBD1 (5 bases). The CDR3 has 12 amino acids. The germline gives CDR1 MDHEN, CDR2 SYDVKM. The V end was cut by 6 bases, the J end by 3 bases, with 8 bases between. As DNA, the CDR3 is TGTGCCAGCAGCCCGGGACACTATGGCTACACCTTC. Its translation: CASSPGHYGYTF.

The chain carries TRBV5-6 and TRBJ1-4; D is unclear. Germline assignment: CDR1 SGHDT and CDR2 YYEEEE. The CDR3 consists of 15 residues. The germline V and J ends were trimmed by 0 bases and 3 bases, with 9 bases remaining between them. The CDR3 loop is CASSLGRYPNEKLFF. The CDR3 DNA reads as TGTGCCAGCAGCTTGGGGCGGTATCCTAATGAAAAACTGTTTTTT.

This chain connects TRBV10-3 to TRBJ2-5; D might be TRBD1 (6 bases). The CDR3 has 15 residues. The V gene lost 3 bases and the J gene lost 5 bases, with 16 bases spanning the gap. Germline V lookup: CDR1 ENHRY, CDR2 SYGVKD. CDR3 coding DNA: TGTGCCATCAGTGAACCCGACAGGCTGGGGGAGACCCAGTACTTC. Encoded protein: CAISEPDRLGETQYF.

This clone appeared a single time. The chain uses TRBV7-9 and TRBJ1-2; the D is unclear. The CDR3 is made up of 13 amino acids. In germline, CDR1 is SEHNR, CDR2 FQNEAQ (reference sequence). Trimming took 3 bases from V and 0 from J, leaving 5 bases between them. CDR3: CASSFGPNYGYTF. The CDR3 bases are TGTGCCAGCAGCTTTGGGCCTAACTATGGCTACACCTTC. Variable domain in full (rest from reference TRBV7-9 and TRBJ1-2): DTGVSQNPRHKITKRGQNVTFRCDPISEHNRLYWYRQTLGQGPEFLTYFQNEAQLEKSRLLSDRFSAERPKGSFSTLEIQRTEQGDSAMYLCASSFGPNYGYTFGSGTRLTVV.

The chain links TRBV27 to TRBJ1-2, with 7 bases fitting TRBD1. This CDR3 has 13 amino acids. V was clipped by 4 bases and J by 8 bases; unmatched bases: 7. CDR1 and CDR2 from the germline V gene are MNHEY and SMNVEV (reference sequence). The CDR3 nucleotides are TGTGCCAGCAGTTACAGGGGTGCAAGGGGCTACACCTTC. It yields the protein CASSYRGARGYTF.

The chain is built from TRBV5-1 and TRBJ2-3; D perhaps matches TRBD2 (5 bases). The CDR3 runs to 15 residues. Germline values: CDR1 SGHRS, CDR2 YFSETQ. V lost 1 base and J 7 bases, leaving 16 bases between the germline ends. The CDR3 loop is CASSLLPGIENTQYF. CDR3 nucleotide sequence: TGCGCCAGCAGCTTGCTTCCGGGGATCGAAAATACGCAGTATTTT.

V usage is TRBV6-6 and J usage is TRBJ1-1; D gene unclear. V was clipped by 0 bases and J by 5 bases, with 10 bases between them. The CDR3 is 14 residues long. Per germline, CDR1 MNHNY and CDR2 SVGAGI (reference sequence). The CDR3 spells CASSYSYRETEAFF. As DNA, the CDR3 is TGTGCCAGCAGTTACTCTTATAGGGAAACTGAAGCTTTCTTT.

This clone has a single count. The chain uses TRBV6-6 and TRBJ2-3, with D hard to call. The CDR3 is made up of 14 amino acids. Trimming pared 7 bases from V and 3 bases from J, leaving 14 bases between. The germline V gene encodes CDR1 MNHNY and CDR2 SVGAGI (reference sequence). The CDR3 DNA sequence: TGTGCCAGCAAAAAGGCCTGGGCGACAGATACGCAGTATTTT. Protein sequence: CASKKAWATDTQYF.

This clone was detected a few times. The chain joins TRBV5-1 to TRBJ1-6; possible D gene TRBD1, 5 bases. V was trimmed by 0 bases and J by 10 bases, leaving 14 bases between them. Germline V gene lookup returns CDR1 SGHRS and CDR2 YFSETQ. The CDR3 length is 15 residues. As DNA, the CDR3 is TGCGCCAGCAGCTTGGTAGGGCAGGGCAGATCACCCCTCCACTTT. This gives the protein CASSLVGQGRSPLHF.

The table lists this clone with a count of one. V gene TRBV5-1 combines with J gene TRBJ1-5, with 10 bases that match TRBD1. V lost 4 bases and J lost 7; bases outside the gene matches: 5. Germline-derived CDR1 and CDR2 are SGHRS and YFSETQ. The CDR3 sequence is 14 residues long. CDR3 DNA: TGCGCCAGCAGCGCCGGGACAGGGGTGCAGCCCCAGCATTTT. Translation gives CASSAGTGVQPQHF.

V gene TRBV30 combines with J gene TRBJ2-7; tentatively, D is TRBD1 or TRBD2 (5 bases each). Per germline, CDR1 GTSNPN and CDR2 SVGIG (reference sequence). The CDR3 consists of 14 residues. V dropped 5 bases and J dropped 3 bases, with 17 bases sitting between them. The CDR3 DNA reads TGTGCCTGGGACTCCGGGACGGGTTTCTACGAGCAGTACGTC. Residues: CAWDSGTGFYEQYV.